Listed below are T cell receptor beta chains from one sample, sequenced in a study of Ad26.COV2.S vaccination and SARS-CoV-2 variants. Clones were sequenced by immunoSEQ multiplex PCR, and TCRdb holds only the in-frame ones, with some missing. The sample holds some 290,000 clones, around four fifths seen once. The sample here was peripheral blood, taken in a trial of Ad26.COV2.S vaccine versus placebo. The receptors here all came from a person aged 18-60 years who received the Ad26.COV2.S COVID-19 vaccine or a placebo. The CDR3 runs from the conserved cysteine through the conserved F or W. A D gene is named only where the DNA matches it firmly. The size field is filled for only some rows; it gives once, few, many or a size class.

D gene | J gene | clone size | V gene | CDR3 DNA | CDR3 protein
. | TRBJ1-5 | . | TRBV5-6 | TGTGCCAGCAGCTTAGGCGGTCTAGAGACCCAGCATTTT | CASSLGGLETQHF
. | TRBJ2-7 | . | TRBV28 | TGTGCCAGCAGTTTTTCGGCATCCGAGCAGTACTTC | CASSFSASEQYF
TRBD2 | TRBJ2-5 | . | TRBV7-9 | TGTGCCAGCAGCCCACGCGGGGCGGGGGACGAGACCCAGTACTTC | CASSPRGAGDETQYF
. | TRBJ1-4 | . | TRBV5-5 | TGTGCCAGCAGCTGGGACACTGGTAACGTCCCCAGGGGTGAAAAACTGTTTTTT | CASSWDTGNVPRGEKLFF
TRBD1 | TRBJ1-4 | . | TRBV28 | TGTGCCAGCACCTTCGAGGGACAGGGGAGAAAACTGTTTTTT | CASTFEGQGRKLFF
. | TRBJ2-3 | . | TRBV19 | TGTGCCAGTAGTACAAGGACCAGCCTCACAGATACGCAGTATTTT | CASSTRTSLTDTQYF
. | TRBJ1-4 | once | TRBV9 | TGTGCCAGCAGCGTAGGTGGGGGAGCTAATGAAAAACTGTTTTTT | CASSVGGGANEKLFF
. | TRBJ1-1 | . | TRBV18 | TGTGCCAGCTCACCCACTTCCAGTGGGAACACTGAAGCTTTCTTT | CASSPTSSGNTEAFF
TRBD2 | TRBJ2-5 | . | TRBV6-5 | TGTGCCAGCAGTATGCGGGGGGGCTTAGAGACCCAGTACTTC | CASSMRGGLETQYF
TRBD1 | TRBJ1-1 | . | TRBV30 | TGTGCCTGGAGTGGGGACAGTGGGTGGGGTTGGAACACTGAAGCTTTCTTT | CAWSGDSGWGWNTEAFF
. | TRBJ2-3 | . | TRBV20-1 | TGCAGTGCCCCATGGGGCGATACGCAGTATTTT | CSAPWGDTQYF
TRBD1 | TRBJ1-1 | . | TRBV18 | TGTGCCAGCTCACCCCGGCCGACAGGGGTGAACACTGAAGCTTTCTTT | CASSPRPTGVNTEAFF
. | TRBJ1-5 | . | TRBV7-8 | TGTGCCAGCAGCTTAATTCTCCCGGGGGTTAAGCAGCCCCAGCATTTT | CASSLILPGVKQPQHF
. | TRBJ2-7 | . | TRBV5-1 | TGCGCCAGCAGCTTGGAAGGCTCCCCATACGAGCAGTACTTC | CASSLEGSPYEQYF
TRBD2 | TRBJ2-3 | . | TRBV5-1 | TGCGCCAGCAGCTCCCTGACTAGCGGAAACACAGATACGCAGTATTTT | CASSSLTSGNTDTQYF
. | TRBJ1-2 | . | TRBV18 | TGTGCCAGCTCACCTAAGGGGATGATGGACTATGGCTACACCTTC | CASSPKGMMDYGYTF
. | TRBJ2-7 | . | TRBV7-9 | TGTGCCAGCGCCCGGGACCCAAACTCCTACGAGCAGTACTTC | CASARDPNSYEQYF
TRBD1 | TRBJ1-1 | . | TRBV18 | TGTGCCAGCTCACCGGGGACAGGTGGGCCTCGGTCCACTGAAGCTTTCTTT | CASSPGTGGPRSTEAFF
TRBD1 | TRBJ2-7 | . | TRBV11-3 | TGTGCCAGCAGCCCGACAGGGGGCTTTTACGAGCAGTACTTC | CASSPTGGFYEQYF
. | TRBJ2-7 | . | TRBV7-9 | TGTGCCAGCAGCCGAGAAGACGGGGCCCTCAGCGAGCAGTACTTC | CASSREDGALSEQYF
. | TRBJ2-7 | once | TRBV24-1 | TGTGCCACCAGTGATACGGCCGCTGGGGGCTACGAGCAGTACTTC | CATSDTAAGGYEQYF
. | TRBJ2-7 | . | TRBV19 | TGTGCCAGTAGTATAGCCGCCAGGGAGAGCTCCTACGAGCAGTACTTC | CASSIAARESSYEQYF
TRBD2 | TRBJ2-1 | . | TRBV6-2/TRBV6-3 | TGTGCCAGCAGCACATCTAGCGGCTATGCCTACAATGAGCAGTTCTTC | CASSTSSGYAYNEQFF
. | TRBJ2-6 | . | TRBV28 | TGTGCCAGCAGTTCTAGCTCTGGGGCCAACGTCCTGACTTTC | CASSSSSGANVLTF
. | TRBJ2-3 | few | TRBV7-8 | TGTGCCAGCAGCCAGACAGGATCCCTCACAGATACGCAGTATTTT | CASSQTGSLTDTQYF
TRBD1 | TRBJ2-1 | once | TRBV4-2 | TGTGCCAGCAGCCCAGTCACCCAGGGGGTGAATGAGCAGTTCTTC | CASSPVTQGVNEQFF
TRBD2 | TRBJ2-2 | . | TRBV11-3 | TGTGCCAGCAGCACCCCCGGGGGGGCGAACACCGGGGAGCTGTTTTTT | CASSTPGGANTGELFF
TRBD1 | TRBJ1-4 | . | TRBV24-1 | TGTGCCACCAGTAACTACGGGACAGGTCAAGAGGAAAAACTGTTTTTT | CATSNYGTGQEEKLFF
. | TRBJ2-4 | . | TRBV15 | TGTGCCACCAGCAGCGTGCCGGATTTAGCCAAAAACATTCAGTACTTC | CATSSVPDLAKNIQYF
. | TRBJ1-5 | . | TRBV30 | TGTGCCTGGAGCCGCCAGGGCGGAGCAAATCAGCCCCAGCATTTT | CAWSRQGGANQPQHF
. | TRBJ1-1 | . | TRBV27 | TGTGCCAGTTATCCCTTAACAGGGCCGAACACTGAAGCTTTCTTT | CASYPLTGPNTEAFF
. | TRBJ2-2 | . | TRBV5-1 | TGCGCCAGCAGCTTATGGGGGACCGGGGAGCTGTTTTTT | CASSLWGTGELFF
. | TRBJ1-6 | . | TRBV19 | TGTGCCAGTCATGCAGGGACCTCTAATTCACCCCTCCACTTT | CASHAGTSNSPLHF
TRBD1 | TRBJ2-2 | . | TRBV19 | TGTGCCAGTTCGAAGCAGGGGGCGCCCGGGGAGCTGTTTTTT | CASSKQGAPGELFF
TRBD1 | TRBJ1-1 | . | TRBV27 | TGTGCCAGCAGTTTATTGAACAGGGGCACTGAAGCTTTCTTT | CASSLLNRGTEAFF
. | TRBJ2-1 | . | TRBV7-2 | TGTGCCAGCAGCTTAGTAGGGAGTAACTACAATGAGCAGTTCTTC | CASSLVGSNYNEQFF
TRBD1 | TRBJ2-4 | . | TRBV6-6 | TGTGCCAGCAGCCAACGACAGGGGAGGAACATTCAGTACTTC | CASSQRQGRNIQYF
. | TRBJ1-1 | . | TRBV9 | TGTGCCAGCAGTGAAAGAGGGCCAAACACTGAAGCTTTCTTT | CASSERGPNTEAFF
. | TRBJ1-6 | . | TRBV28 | TGTGCCAGCAGTTCTCGTCAAGGGGGGTCATTTTCACCCCTCCACTTT | CASSSRQGGSFSPLHF
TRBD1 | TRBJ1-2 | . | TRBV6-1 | TGTGCCAGCAGTGAAGGGACAGGGTCTGCTGGCTACACCTTC | CASSEGTGSAGYTF
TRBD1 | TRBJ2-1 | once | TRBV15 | TGTGCCACCAGCACACTAGGGACAGGGTCTAAAGATGAGCAGTTCTTC | CATSTLGTGSKDEQFF
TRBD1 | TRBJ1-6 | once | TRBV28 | TGTGCCAGCAGTTACGGACAGGGAAGTTTCCATAATTCACCCCTCCACTTT | CASSYGQGSFHNSPLHF
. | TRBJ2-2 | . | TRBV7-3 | TGTGCCAGCAGCTTATTCGGAGCGAACACCGGGGAGCTGTTTTTT | CASSLFGANTGELFF
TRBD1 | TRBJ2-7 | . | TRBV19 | TGTGCCAGTAGTCAGACAGGGGCGAGTGAGCAGTACTTC | CASSQTGASEQYF
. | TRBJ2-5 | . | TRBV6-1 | TGTGCCAGCAGTGAAGGACCAAATAGCTTGAAGACCCAGTACTTC | CASSEGPNSLKTQYF
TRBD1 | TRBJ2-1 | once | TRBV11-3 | TGTGCCAGCAGTTCTGGGACAGCCTGGAATGAGCAGTTCTTC | CASSSGTAWNEQFF
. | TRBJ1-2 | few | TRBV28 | TGTGCCAGCATTTCCGGGGGGCGGTTCTATGGCTACACCTTC | CASISGGRFYGYTF
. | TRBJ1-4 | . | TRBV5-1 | TGCGCCAGCAGGGGGAACACTGCAACTAATGAAAAACTGTTTTTT | CASRGNTATNEKLFF
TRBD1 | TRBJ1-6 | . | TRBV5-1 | TGCGCCAGCAGCTTAAGACAGGGGAGCGATTCACCCCTCCACTTT | CASSLRQGSDSPLHF
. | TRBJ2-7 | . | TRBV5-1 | TGCGCCAGCAGCTTGGGGTCAGAAGAGCAGTACTTC | CASSLGSEEQYF
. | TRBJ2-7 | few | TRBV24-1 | TGTGCCACCAGTGTTTCTGGGGGGAACCACGAGCAGTACTTC | CATSVSGGNHEQYF